These T cell receptor beta chains were read from a single sample in a study of cytomegalovirus exposure and HLA in healthy donors. Libraries were prepared by immunoSEQ multiplex PCR; TCRdb keeps only in-frame clonotypes and omits some of them. The table for this sample gives approximately 38,000 clones. The sample taken for sequencing was PBMCs. These receptors originate from a man aged 25-45 years in good health and CMV-seronegative. The CDR3 runs from the conserved cysteine through the conserved F or W. D genes are given only for firm matches.

j_call v_call d_call cdr3_aa cdr3_nt
TRBJ2-7 TRBV18 TRBD1 CASSLPGGSYEQYF TGTGCCAGCTCACTGCCAGGGGGCTCCTACGAGCAGTACTTC
TRBJ2-1 TRBV7-2 TRBD2 CASSLGVGRSDEQFF TGTGCCAGCAGCTTAGGGGTCGGGAGGTCGGATGAGCAGTTCTTC
TRBJ2-7 TRBV5-1 . CASRTGISYEQYF TGCGCCAGCAGAACAGGGATCTCGTACGAGCAGTACTTC
TRBJ2-3 TRBV4-3 TRBD2 CASSQAGLSTDKQYF TGCGCCAGCAGCCAAGCGGGACTAAGCACAGATAAGCAGTATTTT
TRBJ1-2 TRBV27 TRBD1 CASSSRGTGNYYTF TGTGCCAGCAGTTCCCGTGGGACAGGGAATTACTACACCTTC
TRBJ2-7 TRBV7-2 TRBD2 CASSFRLAGPYEQYF TGTGCCAGCAGCTTCCGGCTAGCGGGGCCGTACGAGCAGTACTTC
TRBJ2-1 TRBV4-3 . CASSHDPTQGEQFF TGCGCCAGCAGCCACGACCCTACCCAGGGGGAGCAGTTCTTC
TRBJ2-7 TRBV4-1 . CASSPSTWSYEQYF TGCGCCAGCAGCCCCTCGACATGGTCCTACGAGCAGTACTTC
TRBJ2-3 TRBV18 TRBD2 CASSPRTSEVTDTQYF TGTGCCAGCTCACCTCGGACTAGCGAAGTCACAGATACGCAGTATTTT
TRBJ1-5 TRBV30 TRBD1 CAWSVTGTGNQPQHF TGTGCCTGGAGTGTGACCGGGACAGGCAATCAGCCCCAGCATTTT
TRBJ2-1 TRBV27 TRBD1 CASSITGGQSYNEQFF TGTGCCAGCAGTATAACAGGGGGCCAGTCATACAATGAGCAGTTCTTC
TRBJ2-7 TRBV5-5 . CASSPLPGTPHEQYF TGTGCCAGCAGCCCCCTTCCCGGGACTCCCCACGAGCAGTACTTC
TRBJ2-3 TRBV4-2 TRBD2 CASSLAGGPDTQYF TGTGCCAGCAGCCTTGCGGGAGGGCCAGATACGCAGTATTTT
TRBJ1-1 TRBV30 TRBD1 CAWSVSGGTEAFF TGTGCCTGGAGTGTATCAGGGGGCACTGAAGCTTTCTTT
TRBJ2-1 TRBV5-1 . CASSFRGGNYNEQFF TGCGCCAGCAGCTTCCGGGGAGGTAACTACAATGAGCAGTTCTTC
TRBJ1-4 TRBV18 TRBD1 CASSPTGTGVEKLFF TGTGCCAGCTCACCTACCGGGACAGGGGTTGAAAAACTGTTTTTT
TRBJ2-7 TRBV5-1 . CASSSRTDSYEQYF TGCGCCAGCAGCTCCCGGACAGACTCCTACGAGCAGTACTTC
TRBJ2-7 TRBV7-9 . CASSSPSYRVPYEQYF TGTGCCAGCAGCTCACCCTCCTACAGGGTCCCCTACGAGCAGTACTTC
TRBJ2-7 TRBV6-5 TRBD2 CASRGAGIYEQYF TGTGCCAGCAGAGGAGCGGGAATATACGAGCAGTACTTC
TRBJ2-1 TRBV27 . CASRQGTGTTLQFF TGTGCCAGCCGCCAAGGCACCGGAACTACCCTACAGTTCTTC
TRBJ2-7 TRBV7-8 TRBD2 CASSPSSGKAEQYF TGTGCCAGCAGTCCCTCTAGCGGGAAGGCCGAGCAGTACTTC
TRBJ2-7 TRBV30 TRBD2 CAWSAHWTSGSYEQYF TGTGCCTGGAGTGCCCATTGGACTAGCGGCTCCTACGAGCAGTACTTC
TRBJ2-5 TRBV7-9 TRBD2 CASSHPPGGETQYF TGTGCCAGCAGCCATCCGCCGGGGGGGGAGACCCAGTACTTC
TRBJ2-7 TRBV6-5 . CASSYGASYEQYF TGTGCCAGCAGTTACGGGGCCTCCTACGAGCAGTACTTC
TRBJ1-5 TRBV7-9 . CASSPEGVGNQPQHF TGTGCCAGCAGCCCTGAGGGGGTTGGCAATCAGCCCCAGCATTTT
TRBJ1-2 TRBV19 . CASSIMAGNGYTF TGTGCCAGTAGTATAATGGCAGGGAATGGCTACACCTTC
TRBJ1-2 TRBV6-5 . CASSRRSDGYTF TGTGCCAGCAGTAGACGTAGCGATGGCTACACCTTC
TRBJ2-5 TRBV6-1 . CASSEMGGQETQYF TGTGCCAGCAGTGAAATGGGGGGCCAAGAGACCCAGTACTTC
TRBJ2-7 TRBV20-1 . CSAWGAYEQYF TGCAGTGCTTGGGGAGCCTACGAGCAGTACTTC
TRBJ2-1 TRBV4-1 TRBD1 CASSVGTGGDNEQFF TGCGCCAGCAGCGTCGGGACAGGAGGAGACAATGAGCAGTTCTTC
TRBJ1-2 TRBV6-1 . CASWGGGGRSGYTF TGTGCCAGCTGGGGGGGTGGGGGCCGTTCAGGCTACACCTTC
TRBJ2-7 TRBV4-1 . CASSQDPSSYEQYF TGCGCCAGCAGCCAAGACCCGTCTTCCTACGAGCAGTACTTC
TRBJ2-2 TRBV5-1 TRBD1 CASSTTRDRDAEGNTGELFF TGCGCCAGCAGCACCACACGGGACAGGGACGCGGAGGGGAACACCGGGGAGCTGTTTTTT
TRBJ2-7 TRBV7-8 TRBD2 CASSATSGKGEQYF TGTGCCAGCAGCGCGACTAGCGGGAAAGGCGAGCAGTACTTC
TRBJ2-1 TRBV7-2 . CASSLVPGSNEQFF TGTGCCAGCAGCTTAGTGCCGGGAAGCAATGAGCAGTTCTTC
TRBJ2-7 TRBV4-2 TRBD2 CASSPRSAGGPRSYEQYF TGTGCCAGCAGCCCCAGGTCGGCGGGAGGGCCGAGGTCCTACGAGCAGTACTTC
TRBJ2-5 TRBV25-1 TRBD2 CASSAAGRETQYF TGTGCCAGCAGTGCAGCGGGACGGGAGACCCAGTACTTC
TRBJ2-1 TRBV29-1 TRBD1 CSVRGVGQGSEQFF TGCAGCGTCCGTGGTGTGGGACAGGGGAGCGAGCAGTTCTTC
TRBJ2-1 TRBV29-1 TRBD2 CSAPSGRAYNEQFF TGCAGCGCACCTAGCGGGAGAGCCTACAATGAGCAGTTCTTC
TRBJ2-7 TRBV30 . CAWSPSAYEQYF TGTGCCTGGTCACCCAGCGCCTACGAGCAGTACTTC
TRBJ1-5 TRBV30 . CAWSAGNNQPQHF TGTGCCTGGAGCGCGGGAAATAATCAGCCCCAGCATTTT
TRBJ2-2 TRBV6-5 . CASSYLGEDTGELFF TGTGCCAGCAGTTACTTGGGGGAGGACACCGGGGAGCTGTTTTTT
TRBJ1-2 TRBV18 TRBD1 CASSPQGASGYTF TGTGCCAGCTCACCTCAGGGGGCAAGCGGCTACACCTTC
TRBJ2-7 TRBV15 . CATSAGASRYF TGTGCCACCAGCGCAGGGGCCAGCAGATACTTC
TRBJ2-7 TRBV7-9 TRBD2 CASSPRLAVTYEQYF TGTGCCAGCAGCCCCCGCCTAGCGGTTACCTACGAGCAGTACTTC
TRBJ1-2 TRBV5-6 . CASSLEQGDGYTF TGTGCCAGCAGCTTGGAACAGGGTGATGGCTACACCTTC
TRBJ2-1 TRBV15 . CATSRDRGSYNEQFF TGTGCCACCAGCAGAGACAGGGGCTCCTACAATGAGCAGTTCTTC
TRBJ2-1 TRBV29-1 . CSVEKWESDNEQFF TGCAGCGTTGAAAAGTGGGAGTCCGACAATGAGCAGTTCTTC
TRBJ1-1 TRBV6-5 TRBD1 CASTTGQISEAFF TGTGCCAGCACCACGGGACAGATCAGTGAAGCTTTCTTT
TRBJ2-7 TRBV5-8 . CASSLGPTYEQYF TGTGCCAGCAGCTTGGGCCCTACCTACGAGCAGTACTTC
TRBJ2-7 TRBV19 TRBD2 CATGRGGEQYF TGTGCCACCGGGCGGGGGGGCGAGCAGTACTTC
TRBJ1-1 TRBV27 . CASSHDRSEAFF TGTGCCAGCAGCCATGACAGGTCTGAAGCTTTCTTT
TRBJ2-7 TRBV25-1 . CASSDPGQGIYEQYF TGTGCCAGCAGTGATCCGGGACAAGGTATCTACGAGCAGTACTTC
TRBJ2-6 TRBV13 TRBD1 CASSRDRGSGANVLTF TGTGCCAGCAGCCGGGACAGGGGTTCCGGGGCCAACGTCCTGACTTTC
TRBJ2-1 TRBV5-4 TRBD2 CASRPGTSSDNEQFF TGTGCCAGCAGGCCCGGGACTAGCTCCGACAATGAGCAGTTCTTC
TRBJ2-7 TRBV4-3 . CASSQGSADSSYEQYF TGCGCCAGCAGCCAAGGTTCGGCAGACTCCTCCTACGAGCAGTACTTC